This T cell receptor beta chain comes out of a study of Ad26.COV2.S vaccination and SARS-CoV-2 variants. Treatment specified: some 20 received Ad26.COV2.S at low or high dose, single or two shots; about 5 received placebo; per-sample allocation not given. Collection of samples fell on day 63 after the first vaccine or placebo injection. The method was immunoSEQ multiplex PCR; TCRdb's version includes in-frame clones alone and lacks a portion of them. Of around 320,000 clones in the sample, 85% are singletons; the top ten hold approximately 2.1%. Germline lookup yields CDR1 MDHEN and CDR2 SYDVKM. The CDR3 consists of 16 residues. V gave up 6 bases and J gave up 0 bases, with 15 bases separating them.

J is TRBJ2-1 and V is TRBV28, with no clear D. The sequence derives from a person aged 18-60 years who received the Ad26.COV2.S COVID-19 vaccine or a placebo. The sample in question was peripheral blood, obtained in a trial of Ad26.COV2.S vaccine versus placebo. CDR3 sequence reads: CASSERTIPSYNEQFF. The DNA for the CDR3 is TGTGCCAGCAGCGAACGGACCATCCCCTCCTACAATGAGCAGTTCTTC.